By its share, the clone carrying this TCR beta chain is medium-sized. Thyroid surgery was preceded by no treatment in any patient. TCRdb re-analyzed the PCR reads through MiXCR. Of fewer than 40,000 clones in the sample, approximately 16% are singletons; the top ten hold about 19%. Deletions cut 3 bases from V and 4 bases from J, with 10 bases between. CDR3 size: 13 residues. The data are from a study of metastatic and nonmetastatic thyroid tumors. The receptor's source is a male donor with papillary thyroid cancer or a benign thyroid nodule (not recorded which). Some clones in this sample may be carry-over from other donors' samples. The V gene is TRBV12-3 or TRBV12-4, the J gene TRBJ2-7, with unresolved D. Sample: blood. The CDR3 reads CASSFGPRYEQYF. The DNA for the CDR3 is TGTGCCAGCAGTTTCGGGCCTCGATACGAGCAGTACTTC.